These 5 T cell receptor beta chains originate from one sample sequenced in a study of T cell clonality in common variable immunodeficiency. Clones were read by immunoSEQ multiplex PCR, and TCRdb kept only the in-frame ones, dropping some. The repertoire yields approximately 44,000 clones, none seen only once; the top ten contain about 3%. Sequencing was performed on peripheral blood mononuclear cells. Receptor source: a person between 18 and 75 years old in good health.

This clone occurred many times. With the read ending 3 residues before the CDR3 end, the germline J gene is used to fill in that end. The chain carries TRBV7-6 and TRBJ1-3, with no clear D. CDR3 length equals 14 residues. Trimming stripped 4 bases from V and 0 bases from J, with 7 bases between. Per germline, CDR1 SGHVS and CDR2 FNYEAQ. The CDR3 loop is CASSSPNSGNTIYF. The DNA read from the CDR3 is TGTGCCAGCAGCTCCCCAAACTCTGGAAACACC.

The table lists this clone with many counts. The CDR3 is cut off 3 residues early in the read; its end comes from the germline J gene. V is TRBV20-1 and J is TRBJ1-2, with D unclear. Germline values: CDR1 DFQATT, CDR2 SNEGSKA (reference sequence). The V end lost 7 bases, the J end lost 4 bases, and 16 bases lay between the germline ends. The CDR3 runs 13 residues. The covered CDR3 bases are TGCAGTGTCGGGGTCCAACTAACCTATGGC. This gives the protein CSVGVQLTYG. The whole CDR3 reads CSVGVQLTYGYTF.

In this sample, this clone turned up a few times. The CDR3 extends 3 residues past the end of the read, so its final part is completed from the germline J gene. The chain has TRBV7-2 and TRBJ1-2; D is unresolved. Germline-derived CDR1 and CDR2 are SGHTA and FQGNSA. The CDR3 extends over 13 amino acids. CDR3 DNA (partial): TGTGCCAGCAGCTTAGAACGTCCCTACGAC. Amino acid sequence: CASSLERPYD. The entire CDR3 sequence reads CASSLERPYDYTF.

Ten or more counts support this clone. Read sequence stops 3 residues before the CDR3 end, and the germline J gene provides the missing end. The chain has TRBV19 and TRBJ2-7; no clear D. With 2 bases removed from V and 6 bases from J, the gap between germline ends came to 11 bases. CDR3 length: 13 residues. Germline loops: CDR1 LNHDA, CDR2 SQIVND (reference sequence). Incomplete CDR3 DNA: TGTGCCAGTAGTATATCAGAGTCCCCCGAG. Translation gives CASSISESPE. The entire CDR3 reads CASSISESPEQYF.

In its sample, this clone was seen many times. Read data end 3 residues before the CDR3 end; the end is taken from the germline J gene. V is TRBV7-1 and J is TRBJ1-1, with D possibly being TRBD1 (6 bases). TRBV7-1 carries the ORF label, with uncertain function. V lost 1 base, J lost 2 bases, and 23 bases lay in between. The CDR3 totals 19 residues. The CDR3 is CASSSELGGPRLGNTEAFF. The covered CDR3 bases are TGTGCCAGCAGCTCAGAGTTGGGGGGGCCGAGGTTGGGTAACACTGAA.